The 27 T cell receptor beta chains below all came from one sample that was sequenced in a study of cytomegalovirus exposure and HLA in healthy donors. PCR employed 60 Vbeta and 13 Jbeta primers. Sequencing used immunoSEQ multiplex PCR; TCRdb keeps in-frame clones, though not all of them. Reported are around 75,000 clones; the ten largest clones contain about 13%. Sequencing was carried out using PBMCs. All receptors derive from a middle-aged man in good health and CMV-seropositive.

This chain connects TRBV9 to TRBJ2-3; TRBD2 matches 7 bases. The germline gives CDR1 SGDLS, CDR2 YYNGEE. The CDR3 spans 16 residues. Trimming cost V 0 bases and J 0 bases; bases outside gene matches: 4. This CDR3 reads CASSVGASGSTDTQYF. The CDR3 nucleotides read TGTGCCAGCAGCGTAGGTGCTAGCGGAAGCACAGATACGCAGTATTTT.

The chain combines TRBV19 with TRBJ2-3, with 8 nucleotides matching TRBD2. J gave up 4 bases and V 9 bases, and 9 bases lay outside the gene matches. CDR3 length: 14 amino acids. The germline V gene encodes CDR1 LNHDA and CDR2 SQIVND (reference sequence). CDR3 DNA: TGTGCCAGCTTGGAGACTAGCGTTTCAGATACGCAGTATTTT. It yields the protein CASLETSVSDTQYF.

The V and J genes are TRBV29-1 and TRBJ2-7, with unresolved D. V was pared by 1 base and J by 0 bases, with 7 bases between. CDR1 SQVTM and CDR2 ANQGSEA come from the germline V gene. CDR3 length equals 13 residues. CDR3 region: CSVEVESSYEQYF. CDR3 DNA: TGCAGCGTTGAAGTGGAGAGCTCCTACGAGCAGTACTTC.

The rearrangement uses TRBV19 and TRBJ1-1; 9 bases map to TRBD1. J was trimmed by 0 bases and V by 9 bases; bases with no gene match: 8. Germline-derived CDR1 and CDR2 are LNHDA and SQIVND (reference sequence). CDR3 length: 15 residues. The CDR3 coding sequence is TGTGCCAGCCAACAGGGGGCCCTTTTGAACACTGAAGCTTTCTTT. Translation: CASQQGALLNTEAFF.

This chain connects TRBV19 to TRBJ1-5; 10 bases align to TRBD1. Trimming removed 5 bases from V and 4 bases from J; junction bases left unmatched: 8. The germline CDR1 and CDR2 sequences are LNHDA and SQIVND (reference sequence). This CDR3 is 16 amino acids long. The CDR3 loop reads CASSLGDRGINQPQHF. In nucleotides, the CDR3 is TGTGCCAGTAGTTTAGGGGACAGGGGCATTAATCAGCCCCAGCATTTT. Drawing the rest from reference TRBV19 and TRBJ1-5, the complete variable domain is DGGITQSPKYLFRKEGQNVTLSCEQNLNHDAMYWYRQDPGQGLRLIYYSQIVNDFQKGDIAEGYSVSREKKESFPLTVTSAQKNPTAFYLCASSLGDRGINQPQHFGDGTRLSIL.

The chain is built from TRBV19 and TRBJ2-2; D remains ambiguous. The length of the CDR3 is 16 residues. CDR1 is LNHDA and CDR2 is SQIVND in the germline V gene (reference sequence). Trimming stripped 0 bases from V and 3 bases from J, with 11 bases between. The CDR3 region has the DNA TGTGCCAGTAGTATAGATCCGAGGATCCACACCGGGGAGCTGTTTTTT. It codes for CASSIDPRIHTGELFF.

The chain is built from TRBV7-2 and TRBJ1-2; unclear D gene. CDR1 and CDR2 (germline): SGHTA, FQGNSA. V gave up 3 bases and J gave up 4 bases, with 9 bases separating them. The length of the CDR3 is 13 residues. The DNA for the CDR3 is TGTGCCAGCAGCTTGAACTTACCCTATGGCTACACCTTC. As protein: CASSLNLPYGYTF.

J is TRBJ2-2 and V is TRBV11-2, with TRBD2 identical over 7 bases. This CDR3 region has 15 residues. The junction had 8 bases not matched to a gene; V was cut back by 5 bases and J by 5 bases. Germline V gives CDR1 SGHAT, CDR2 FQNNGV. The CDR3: CASSHLREGTGELFF. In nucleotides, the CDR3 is TGTGCCAGCAGCCACCTCAGGGAGGGTACCGGGGAGCTGTTTTTT.

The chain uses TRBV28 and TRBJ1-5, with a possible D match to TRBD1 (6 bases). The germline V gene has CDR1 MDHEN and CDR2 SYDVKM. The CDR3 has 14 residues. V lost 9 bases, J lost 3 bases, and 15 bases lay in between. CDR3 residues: CASISRDTNQPQHF. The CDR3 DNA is TGTGCCAGTATTTCCCGGGACACCAATCAGCCCCAGCATTTT. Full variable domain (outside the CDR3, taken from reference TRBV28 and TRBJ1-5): DVKVTQSSRYLVKRTGEKVFLECVQDMDHENMFWYRQDPGLGLRLIYFSYDVKMKEKGDIPEGYSVSREKKERFSLILESASTNQTSMYLCASISRDTNQPQHFGDGTRLSIL.

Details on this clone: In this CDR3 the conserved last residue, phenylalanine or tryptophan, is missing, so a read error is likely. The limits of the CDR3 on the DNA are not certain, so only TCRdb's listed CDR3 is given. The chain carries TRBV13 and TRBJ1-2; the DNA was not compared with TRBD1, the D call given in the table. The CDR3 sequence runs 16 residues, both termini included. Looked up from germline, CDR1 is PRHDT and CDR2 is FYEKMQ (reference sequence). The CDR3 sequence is CASSLDKVVTMATLRI.

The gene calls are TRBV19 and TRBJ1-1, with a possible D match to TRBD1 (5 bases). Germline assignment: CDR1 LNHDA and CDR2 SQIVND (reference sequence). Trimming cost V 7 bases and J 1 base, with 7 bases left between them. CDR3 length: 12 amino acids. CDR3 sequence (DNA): TGTGCCAGTAACGGGGGGAACACTGAAGCTTTCTTT. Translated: CASNGGNTEAFF.

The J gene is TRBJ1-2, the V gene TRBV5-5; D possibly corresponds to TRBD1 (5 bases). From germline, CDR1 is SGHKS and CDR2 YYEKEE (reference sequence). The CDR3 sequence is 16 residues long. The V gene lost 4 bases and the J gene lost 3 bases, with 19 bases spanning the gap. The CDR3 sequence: CASSPLGRAPDYGYTF. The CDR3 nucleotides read TGTGCCAGCAGCCCCTTGGGCAGGGCCCCTGACTATGGCTACACCTTC.

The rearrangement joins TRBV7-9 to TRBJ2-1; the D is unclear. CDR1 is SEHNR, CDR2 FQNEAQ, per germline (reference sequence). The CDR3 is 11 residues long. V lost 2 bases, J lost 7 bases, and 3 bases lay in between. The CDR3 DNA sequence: TGTGCCAGCAGCTTATCGAATGAGCAGTTCTTC. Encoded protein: CASSLSNEQFF.

CDR3 amino acids: CASSLERENTQYF. The CDR3, as DNA: TGTGCCAGCAGCTTAGAACGAGAAAATACGCAGTATTTT. This chain joins TRBV11-2 and TRBJ2-3; D is uncertain. In germline, CDR1 is SGHAT, CDR2 FQNNGV. The V gene lost 0 bases and the J gene lost 7 bases, with 8 bases spanning the gap. This CDR3 region has 13 residues.

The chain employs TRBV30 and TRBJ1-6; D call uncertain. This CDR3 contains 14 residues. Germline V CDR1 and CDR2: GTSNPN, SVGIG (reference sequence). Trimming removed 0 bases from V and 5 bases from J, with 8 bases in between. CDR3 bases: TGTGCCTGGAGTGTAACGCCAGATAATTCACCCCTCCACTTT. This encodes CAWSVTPDNSPLHF.

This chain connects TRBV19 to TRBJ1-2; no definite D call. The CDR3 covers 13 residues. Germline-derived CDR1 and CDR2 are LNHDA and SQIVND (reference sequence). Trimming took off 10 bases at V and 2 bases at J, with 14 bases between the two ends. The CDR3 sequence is CATSPPGNYGYTF. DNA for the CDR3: TGTGCCACCTCCCCGCCGGGGAACTATGGCTACACCTTC.

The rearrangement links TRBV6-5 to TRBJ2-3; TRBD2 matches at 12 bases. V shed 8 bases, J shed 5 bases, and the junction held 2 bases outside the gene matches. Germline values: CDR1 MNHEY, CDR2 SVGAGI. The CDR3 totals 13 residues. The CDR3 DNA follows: TGTGCCAGCCGACTAGCGGGGGAAGATACGCAGTATTTT. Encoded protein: CASRLAGEDTQYF.

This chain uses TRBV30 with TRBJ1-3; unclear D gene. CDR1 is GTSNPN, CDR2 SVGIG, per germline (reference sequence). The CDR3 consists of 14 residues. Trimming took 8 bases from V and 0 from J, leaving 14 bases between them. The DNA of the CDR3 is TGTGCCCTGGCCGGGAGGGACTCTGGAAACACCATATATTTT. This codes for CALAGRDSGNTIYF. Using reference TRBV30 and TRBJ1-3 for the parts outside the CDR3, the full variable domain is SQTIHQWPATLVQPVGSPLSLECTVEGTSNPNLYWYRQAAGRGLQLLFYSVGIGQISSEVPQNLSASRPQDRQFILSSKKLLLSDSGFYLCALAGRDSGNTIYFGEGSWLTVV.

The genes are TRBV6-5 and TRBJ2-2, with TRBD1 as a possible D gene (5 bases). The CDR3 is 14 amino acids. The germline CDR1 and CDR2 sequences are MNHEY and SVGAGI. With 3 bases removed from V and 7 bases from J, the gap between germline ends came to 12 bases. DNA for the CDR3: TGTGCCAGCAGTTATTCGACAGAAGGCGGGGAGCTGTTTTTT. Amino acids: CASSYSTEGGELFF.

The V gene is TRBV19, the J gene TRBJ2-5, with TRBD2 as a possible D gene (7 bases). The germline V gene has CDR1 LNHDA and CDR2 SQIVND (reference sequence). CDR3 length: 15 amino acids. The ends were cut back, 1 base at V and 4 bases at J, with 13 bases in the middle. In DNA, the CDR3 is TGTGCCAGTAGTATAGGAGGGGGGGCAGGAGAGACCCAGTACTTC. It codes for CASSIGGGAGETQYF. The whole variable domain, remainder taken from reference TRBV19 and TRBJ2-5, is DGGITQSPKYLFRKEGQNVTLSCEQNLNHDAMYWYRQDPGQGLRLIYYSQIVNDFQKGDIAEGYSVSREKKESFPLTVTSAQKNPTAFYLCASSIGGGAGETQYFGPGTRLLVL.

Here the CDR3 reads CASSLLPGLKETQYF. For the CDR3, the DNA is TGCGCCAGCAGCTTACTTCCGGGACTTAAAGAGACCCAGTACTTC. The genes are TRBV5-1 and TRBJ2-5; possibly TRBD2 for D (6 bases). The CDR3 loop spans 15 amino acids. Germline CDR1 is SGHRS and CDR2 is YFSETQ. The germline V and J ends were trimmed by 2 bases and 3 bases, with 14 bases remaining between them.

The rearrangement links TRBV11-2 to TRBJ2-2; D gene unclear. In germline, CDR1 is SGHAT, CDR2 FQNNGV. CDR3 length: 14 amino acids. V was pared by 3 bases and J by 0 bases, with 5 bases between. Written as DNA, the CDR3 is TGTGCCAGCAGCTTTCAGTCGAACACCGGGGAGCTGTTTTTT. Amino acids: CASSFQSNTGELFF. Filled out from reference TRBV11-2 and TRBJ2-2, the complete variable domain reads EAGVAQSPRYKIIEKRQSVAFWCNPISGHATLYWYQQILGQGPKLLIQFQNNGVVDDSQLPKDRFSAERLKGVDSTLKIQPAKLEDSAVYLCASSFQSNTGELFFGEGSRLTVL.

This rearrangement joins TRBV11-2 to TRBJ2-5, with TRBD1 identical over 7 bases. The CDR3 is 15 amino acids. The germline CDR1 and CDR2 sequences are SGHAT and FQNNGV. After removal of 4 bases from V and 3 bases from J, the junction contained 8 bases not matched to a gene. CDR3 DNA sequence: TGTGCCAGCAGCTCCGGCTGGGACAGAGAAGAGACCCAGTACTTC. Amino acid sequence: CASSSGWDREETQYF.

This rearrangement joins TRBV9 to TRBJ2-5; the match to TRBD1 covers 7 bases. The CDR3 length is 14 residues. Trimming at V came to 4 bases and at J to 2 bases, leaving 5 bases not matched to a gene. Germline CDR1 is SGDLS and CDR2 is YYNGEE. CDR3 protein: CASSLRDSQETQYF. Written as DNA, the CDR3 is TGTGCCAGCAGCCTCCGGGACAGTCAAGAGACCCAGTACTTC. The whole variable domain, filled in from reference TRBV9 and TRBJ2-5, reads DSGVTQTPKHLITATGQRVTLRCSPRSGDLSVYWYQQSLDQGLQFLIQYYNGEERAKGNILERFSAQQFPDLHSELNLSSLELGDSALYFCASSLRDSQETQYFGPGTRLLVL.

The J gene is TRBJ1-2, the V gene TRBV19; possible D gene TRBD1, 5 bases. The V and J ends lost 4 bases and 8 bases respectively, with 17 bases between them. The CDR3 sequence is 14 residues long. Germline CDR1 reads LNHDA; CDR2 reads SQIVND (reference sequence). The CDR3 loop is CASSTPEGTGGYTF. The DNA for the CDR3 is TGTGCCAGTAGTACCCCGGAGGGGACCGGGGGCTACACCTTC. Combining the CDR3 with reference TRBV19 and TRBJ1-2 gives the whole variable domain DGGITQSPKYLFRKEGQNVTLSCEQNLNHDAMYWYRQDPGQGLRLIYYSQIVNDFQKGDIAEGYSVSREKKESFPLTVTSAQKNPTAFYLCASSTPEGTGGYTFGSGTRLTVV.

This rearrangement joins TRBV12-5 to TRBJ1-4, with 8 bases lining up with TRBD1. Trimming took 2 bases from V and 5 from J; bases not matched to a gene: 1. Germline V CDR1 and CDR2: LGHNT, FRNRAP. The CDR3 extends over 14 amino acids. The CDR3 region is CASGLWDRNEKLFF. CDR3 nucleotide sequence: TGTGCTAGTGGTTTGTGGGACAGGAATGAAAAACTGTTTTTT.

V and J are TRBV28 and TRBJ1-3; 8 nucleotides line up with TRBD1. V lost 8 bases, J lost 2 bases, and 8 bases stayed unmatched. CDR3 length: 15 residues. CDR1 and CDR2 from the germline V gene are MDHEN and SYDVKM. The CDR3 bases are TGTGCCAGCGGGCAGGGGGCGCGCGCTGGAAACACCATATATTTT. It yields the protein CASGQGARAGNTIYF.